The 2 T cell receptor beta chains below were found in one sample sequenced in a study of T cell repertoires in cytomegalovirus infection (dated by TCRdb to the late 2010s). The reads were generated on an Illumina HiSeq 1500. TCRdb passed the public sequencing reads through fastp at Q25 and MiXCR, retaining productive beta sequences. Each entry merges the rows of one CDR3 protein and shows their most common DNA and genes. This sample holds fewer than 130,000 distinct CDR3 sequences; over 40% were observed only once. The top ten clones comprise about 74% of the sample. What this sample's treatment or condition label stands for: in vitro stimulation with specific CMV peptide epitopes to enrich CMV-specific T cells. No antigens are known for them. The material was CD8+ T cells from cultured PBMCs, obtained from culture after CMV antigen stimulation. The source is a human donor in good health (CMV status not recorded). Some clones in this sample may be carry-over from other donors' samples.

The V call is TRBV7-4, the J call TRBJ2-7; D gene ambiguous. Germline V gene lookup returns CDR1 SGHVT and CDR2 SQSDAQ. CDR3 length: 11 amino acids. V was cut by 3 bases and J by 5 bases, with 5 bases left in between. Here the CDR3 DNA reads TGTGCCAGCAGCTTCGTCCACGAGCAGTACTTC. It encodes CASSFVHEQYF.

This clonotype was seen repeatedly, ten times or more. The genes are TRBV28 and TRBJ2-3; D is unresolved. The CDR3 length is 15 residues. The ends were cut back, 3 bases at V and 0 bases at J, with 10 bases in the middle. CDR1 and CDR2 (germline): MDHEN, SYDVKM. The DNA of the CDR3 is TGTGCCAGCAGTTTTGAAGGTCAAAGCACAGATACGCAGTATTTT. It encodes CASSFEGQSTDTQYF.